What follows is one T cell receptor (beta chain) and its context. The sample originates from a study of cytomegalovirus exposure and HLA in healthy donors. PCR primers comprised 60 Vbeta and 13 Jbeta primers. The method was immunoSEQ multiplex PCR; TCRdb's version includes in-frame clones alone and lacks a portion of them. Of roughly 93,000 clones in the sample, 80% are singletons; the top ten hold about 7.3%. Per germline, CDR1 GTSNPN and CDR2 SVGIG (reference sequence). The CDR3 sequence is 13 residues long. V was shortened by 1 base and J by 2 bases, with 8 bases between the two germline ends. The rearrangement uses TRBV30 and TRBJ1-2; the D is unclear. Sequencing was done on a sample of PBMCs. The TCR sequence derives from a man in his thirties or forties in good health and CMV-seronegative. The CDR3 coding sequence is TGTGCCTGGAGTGATCCGTTAAACTATGGCTACACCTTC. Translating it yields CAWSDPLNYGYTF.